This passage covers 9 T cell receptor beta chains from one sample sequenced in a study of T-cell memory formation after mild COVID-19. One entry per CDR3 protein results from TCRdb running MiXCR on the 5' RACE reads. The sample records hundreds of thousands of distinct CDR3 sequences, under 30% being singletons. The sample was PBMCs or a T cell subset sorted from them (not recorded which). Source of these receptors: an adult woman who had mild COVID-19 (a few samples of this study predate the infection). Cell type and time point are not known.

V is TRBV25-1 and J is TRBJ2-5, with D perhaps matching TRBD1 or TRBD2 (5 bases each). The length of the CDR3 is 15 residues. Germline values: CDR1 MGHDK, CDR2 SYGVNS. V lost 3 bases and J lost 3, with 14 bases in between. CDR3 loop: CASSDSGTGKETQYF. CDR3 sequence (DNA): TGTGCCAGCAGTGACTCCGGGACGGGAAAAGAGACCCAGTACTTC.

This chain connects TRBV7-8 to TRBJ2-3; D unresolved. This CDR3 is built from 16 residues. V was trimmed by 4 bases and J by 2 bases, leaving 16 bases between them. Germline CDR1 is SGHVS and CDR2 is FQNEAQ. In nucleotides, the CDR3 is TGTGCCAGCAGCTCCCCGGCCACAGAATACACAGATACGCAGTATTTT. It specifies CASSSPATEYTDTQYF. The complete variable domain, with remaining parts taken from reference TRBV7-8 and TRBJ2-3, reads GAGVSQSPRYKVAKRGQDVALRCDPISGHVSLFWYQQALGQGPEFLTYFQNEAQLDKSGLPSDRFFAERPEGSVSTLKIQRTQQEDSAVYLCASSSPATEYTDTQYFGPGTRLTVL.

The CDR3 region has the DNA TGTGCCAGCAGCTTAGGTAATTGGGACAGCTACGAGCAGTACTTC. It yields the protein CASSLGNWDSYEQYF. This sequence joins TRBV7-6 and TRBJ2-7; 7 nucleotides line up with TRBD1. In germline, CDR1 is SGHVS, CDR2 FNYEAQ. This CDR3 spans 15 amino acids. Trimming at V came to 1 base and at J to 3 bases, leaving 6 bases not matched to a gene.

This rearrangement joins TRBV24-1 to TRBJ2-1, with D possibly matching TRBD1 (5 bases). The germline V and J ends were trimmed by 4 bases and 8 bases, with 8 bases remaining between them. The germline gives CDR1 KGHDR, CDR2 SFDVKD. CDR3 size: 12 residues. The DNA of the CDR3 is TGTGCCACCAGTGACGGACACTATGAGCAGTTCTTC. Encoded protein: CATSDGHYEQFF.

The chain employs TRBV12-3 or TRBV12-4 and TRBJ2-2; TRBD2 is a possible D gene (5 bases). This CDR3 spans 15 amino acids. V lost 6 bases to trimming and J lost 0 bases, with 11 bases between them. The CDR3 sequence is CASRPSGSNTGELFF. Here the CDR3 DNA reads TGTGCCAGCAGGCCCTCGGGGTCGAACACCGGGGAGCTGTTTTTT.

The CDR3 DNA sequence: TGCGCCAGCAGCCAAGTAAGGGAAACAGGGAACGTCGGCTATGGCTACACCTTC. Translation gives CASSQVRETGNVGYGYTF. The chain combines TRBV4-1 with TRBJ1-2; maybe TRBD1 (6 bases). The CDR3 is 18 amino acids. Germline V gene lookup returns CDR1 MGHRA and CDR2 YSYEKL. V gave up 1 base and J gave up 4 bases, with 22 bases separating them.

The chain carries TRBV29-1 and TRBJ2-6; D might be TRBD1 (5 bases). V lost 4 bases and J lost 0, with 10 bases in between. The germline gives CDR1 SQVTM, CDR2 ANQGSEA. The CDR3 extends over 15 amino acids. CDR3 nucleotide sequence: TGCAGCGTTGCGACAGTTAGCTCTGGGGCCAACGTCCTGACTTTC. Translation gives CSVATVSSGANVLTF.

The CDR3 region is CATNGGYEQYF. The CDR3 DNA follows: TGTGCCACCAACGGGGGCTACGAGCAGTACTTC. V and J are TRBV6-6 and TRBJ2-7, with D possibly matching TRBD2 (6 bases). V lost 10 bases and J 3 bases, leaving 10 bases between the germline ends. The length of the CDR3 is 11 residues. The germline V gene encodes CDR1 MNHNY and CDR2 SVGAGI (reference sequence).

The genes are TRBV5-5 and TRBJ2-7, with a tentative D call TRBD2 (5 bases). CDR1 and CDR2 from the germline V gene are SGHKS and YYEKEE (reference sequence). The CDR3 has 13 residues. V gave up 0 bases and J gave up 4 bases, with 8 bases separating them. CDR3 region: CASSLEGVYEQYF. The CDR3 coding sequence is TGTGCCAGCAGCTTGGAGGGAGTTTACGAGCAGTACTTC. The variable domain in full, completed from reference TRBV5-5 and TRBJ2-7, reads DAGVTQSPTHLIKTRGQQVTLRCSPISGHKSVSWYQQVLGQGPQFIFQYYEKEERGRGNFPDRFSARQFPNYSSELNVNALLLGDSALYLCASSLEGVYEQYFGPGTRLTVT.